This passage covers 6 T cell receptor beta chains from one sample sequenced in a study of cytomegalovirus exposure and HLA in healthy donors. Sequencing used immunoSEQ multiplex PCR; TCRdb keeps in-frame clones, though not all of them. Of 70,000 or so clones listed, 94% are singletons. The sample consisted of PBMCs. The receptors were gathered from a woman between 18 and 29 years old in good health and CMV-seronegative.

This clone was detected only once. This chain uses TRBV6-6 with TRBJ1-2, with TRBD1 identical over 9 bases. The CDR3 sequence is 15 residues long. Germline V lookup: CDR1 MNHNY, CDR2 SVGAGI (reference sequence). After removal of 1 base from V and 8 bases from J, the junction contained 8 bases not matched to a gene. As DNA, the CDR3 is TGTGCCAGCAGTTACTTGGGACAGGGTGGTAAAGGCTACACCTTC. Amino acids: CASSYLGQGGKGYTF.

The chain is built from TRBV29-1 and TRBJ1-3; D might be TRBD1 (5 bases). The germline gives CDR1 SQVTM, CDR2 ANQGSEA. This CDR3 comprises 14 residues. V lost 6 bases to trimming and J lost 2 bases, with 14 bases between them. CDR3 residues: CSVLRQGAGNTIYF. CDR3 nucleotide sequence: TGCAGCGTCCTCCGGCAGGGCGCTGGAAACACCATATATTTT.

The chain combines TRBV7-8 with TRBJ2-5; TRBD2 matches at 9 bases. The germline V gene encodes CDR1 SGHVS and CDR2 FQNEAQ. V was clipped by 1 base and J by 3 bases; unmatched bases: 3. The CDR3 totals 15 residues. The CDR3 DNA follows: TGTGCCAGCAGCTTAGGTGCGGGGGGGAAAGAGACCCAGTACTTC. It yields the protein CASSLGAGGKETQYF.

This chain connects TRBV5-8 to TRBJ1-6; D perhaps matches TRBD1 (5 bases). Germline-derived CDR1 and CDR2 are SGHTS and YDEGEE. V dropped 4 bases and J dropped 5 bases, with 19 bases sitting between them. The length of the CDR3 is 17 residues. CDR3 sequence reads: CASSRIGSGRNNSPLHF. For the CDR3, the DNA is TGTGCCAGCAGCCGTATTGGTTCAGGGAGGAATAATTCACCCCTCCACTTT.

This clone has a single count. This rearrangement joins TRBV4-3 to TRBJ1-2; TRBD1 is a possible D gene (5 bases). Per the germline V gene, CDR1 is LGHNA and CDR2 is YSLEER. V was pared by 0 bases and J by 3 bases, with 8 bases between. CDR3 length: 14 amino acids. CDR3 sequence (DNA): TGCGCCAGCAGCCAAGAACGGGGGTACTATGGCTACACCTTC. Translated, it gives CASSQERGYYGYTF.

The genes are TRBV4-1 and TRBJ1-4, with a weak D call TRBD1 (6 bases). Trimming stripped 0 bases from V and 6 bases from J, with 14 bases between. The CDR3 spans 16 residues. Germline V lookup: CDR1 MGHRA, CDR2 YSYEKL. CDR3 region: CASSQDEWQGYEKLFF. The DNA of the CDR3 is TGCGCCAGCAGCCAAGACGAGTGGCAGGGGTATGAAAAACTGTTTTTT.